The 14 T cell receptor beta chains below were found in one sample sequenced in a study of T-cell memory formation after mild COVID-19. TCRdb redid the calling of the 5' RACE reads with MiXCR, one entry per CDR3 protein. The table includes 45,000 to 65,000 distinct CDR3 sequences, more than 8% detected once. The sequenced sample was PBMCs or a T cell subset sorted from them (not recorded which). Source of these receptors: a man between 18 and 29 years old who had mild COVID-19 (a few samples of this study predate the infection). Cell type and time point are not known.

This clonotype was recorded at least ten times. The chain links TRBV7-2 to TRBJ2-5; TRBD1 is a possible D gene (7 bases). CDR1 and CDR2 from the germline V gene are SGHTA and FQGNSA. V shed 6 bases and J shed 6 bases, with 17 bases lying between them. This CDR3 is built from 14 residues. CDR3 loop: CASRNDRAGKTQYF. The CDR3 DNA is TGTGCCAGCAGGAACGACAGGGCGGGGAAGACCCAGTACTTC.

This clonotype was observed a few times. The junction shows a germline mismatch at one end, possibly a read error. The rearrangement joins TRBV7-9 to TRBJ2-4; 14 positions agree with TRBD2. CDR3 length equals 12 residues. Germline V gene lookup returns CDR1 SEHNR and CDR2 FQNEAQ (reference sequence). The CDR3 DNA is TGTGCCAGCAGCCCAACTGGACTAGCGGGGGGCTTC. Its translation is CASSPTGLAGGF. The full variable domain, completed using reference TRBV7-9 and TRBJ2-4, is DTGVSQNPRHKITKRGQNVTFRCDPISEHNRLYWYRQTLGQGPEFLTYFQNEAQLEKSRLLSDRFSAERPKGSFSTLEIQRTEQGDSAMYLCASSPTGLAGGFGAGTRLSVL.

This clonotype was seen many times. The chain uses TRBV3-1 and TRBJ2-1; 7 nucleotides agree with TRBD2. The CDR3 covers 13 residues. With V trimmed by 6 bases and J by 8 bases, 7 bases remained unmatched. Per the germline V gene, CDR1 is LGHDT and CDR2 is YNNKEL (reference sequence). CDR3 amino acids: CASRRLARDEQFF. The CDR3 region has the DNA TGTGCCAGCAGAAGACTAGCTCGGGATGAGCAGTTCTTC.

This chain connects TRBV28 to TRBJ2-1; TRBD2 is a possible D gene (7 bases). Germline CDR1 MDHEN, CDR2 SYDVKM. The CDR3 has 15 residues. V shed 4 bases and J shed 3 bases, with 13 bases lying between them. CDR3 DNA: TGTGCCAGCAGTTATGTCGGGGGGCTCTACAATGAGCAGTTCTTC. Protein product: CASSYVGGLYNEQFF.

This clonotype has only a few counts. The CDR3 nucleotides are TGTGCCAGCAGCTTGGCTAGCGGGGAAGATACGCAGTATTTT. This sequence encodes CASSLASGEDTQYF. The V and J genes are TRBV5-4 and TRBJ2-3; 9 positions agree with TRBD2. The CDR3 sequence is 14 residues long. The V segment lost 0 bases and the J segment 5 bases; nucleotides outside the gene matches: 1. Looked up from germline, CDR1 is SGHNT and CDR2 is YYREEE (reference sequence).

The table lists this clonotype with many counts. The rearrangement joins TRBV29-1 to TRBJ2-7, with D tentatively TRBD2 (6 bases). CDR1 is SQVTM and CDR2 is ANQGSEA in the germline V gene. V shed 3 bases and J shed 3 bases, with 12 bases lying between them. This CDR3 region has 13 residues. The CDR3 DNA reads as TGCAGCGTTGAGGGTCCCGGGGGCTACGAGCAGTACTTC. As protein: CSVEGPGGYEQYF.

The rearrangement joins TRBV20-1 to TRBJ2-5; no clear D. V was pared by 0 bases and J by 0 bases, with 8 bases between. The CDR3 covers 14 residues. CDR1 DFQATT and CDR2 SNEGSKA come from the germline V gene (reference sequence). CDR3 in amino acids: CSARDWANQETQYF. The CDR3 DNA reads TGCAGTGCTAGAGATTGGGCTAACCAAGAGACCCAGTACTTC.

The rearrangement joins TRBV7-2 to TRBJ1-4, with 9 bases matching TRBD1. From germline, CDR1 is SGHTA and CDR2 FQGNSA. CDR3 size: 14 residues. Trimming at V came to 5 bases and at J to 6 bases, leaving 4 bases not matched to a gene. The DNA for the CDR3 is TGTGCCAGCAGCCCTGACAGGGGGGATGAAAAACTGTTTTTT. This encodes CASSPDRGDEKLFF.

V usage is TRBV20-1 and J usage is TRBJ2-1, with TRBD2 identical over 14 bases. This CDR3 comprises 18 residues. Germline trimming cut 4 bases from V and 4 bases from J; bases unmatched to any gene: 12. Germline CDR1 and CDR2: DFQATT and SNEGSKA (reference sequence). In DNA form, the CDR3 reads TGCAGTGCTACCAAATCAGGGACTAGCGGGGGTTTATACAATGAGCAGTTCTTC. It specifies CSATKSGTSGGLYNEQFF.

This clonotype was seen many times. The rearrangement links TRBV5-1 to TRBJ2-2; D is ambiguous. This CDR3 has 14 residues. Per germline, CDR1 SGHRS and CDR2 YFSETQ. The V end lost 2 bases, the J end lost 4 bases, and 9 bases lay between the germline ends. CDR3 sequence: CASSFVGTTGELFF. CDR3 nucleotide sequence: TGCGCCAGCAGCTTTGTAGGAACCACCGGGGAGCTGTTTTTT. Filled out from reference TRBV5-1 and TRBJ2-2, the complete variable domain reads KAGVTQTPRYLIKTRGQQVTLSCSPISGHRSVSWYQQTPGQGLQFLFEYFSETQRNKGNFPGRFSGRQFSNSRSEMNVSTLELGDSALYLCASSFVGTTGELFFGEGSRLTVL.

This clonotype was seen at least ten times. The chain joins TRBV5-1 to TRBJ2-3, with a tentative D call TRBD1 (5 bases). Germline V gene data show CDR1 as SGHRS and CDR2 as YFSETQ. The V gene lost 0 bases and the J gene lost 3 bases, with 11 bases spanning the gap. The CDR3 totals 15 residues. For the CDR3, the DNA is TGCGCCAGCAGCTTGGGTCAGGGTTGGACAGATACGCAGTATTTT. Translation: CASSLGQGWTDTQYF.

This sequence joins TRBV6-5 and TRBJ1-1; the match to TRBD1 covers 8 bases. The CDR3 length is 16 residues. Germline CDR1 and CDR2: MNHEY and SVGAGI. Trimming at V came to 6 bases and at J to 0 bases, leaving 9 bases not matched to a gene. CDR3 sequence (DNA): TGTGCCAGCAGCCCCGGACAGGGTCGTTTGAACACTGAAGCTTTCTTT. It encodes CASSPGQGRLNTEAFF.

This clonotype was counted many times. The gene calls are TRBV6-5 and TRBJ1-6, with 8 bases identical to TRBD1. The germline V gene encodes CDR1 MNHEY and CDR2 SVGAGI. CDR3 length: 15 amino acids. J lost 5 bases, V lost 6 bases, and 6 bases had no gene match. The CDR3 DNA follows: TGTGCCAGCAGAGATGGGACAGGTCATAATTCACCCCTCCACTTT. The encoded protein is CASRDGTGHNSPLHF.

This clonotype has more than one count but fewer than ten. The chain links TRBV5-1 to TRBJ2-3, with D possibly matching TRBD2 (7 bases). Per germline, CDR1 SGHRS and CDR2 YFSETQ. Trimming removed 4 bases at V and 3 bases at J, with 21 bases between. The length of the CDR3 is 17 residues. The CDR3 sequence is CASSLFVGGGRTDTQYF. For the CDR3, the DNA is TGCGCCAGCAGCCTGTTCGTAGGGGGGGGCCGAACAGATACGCAGTATTTT.